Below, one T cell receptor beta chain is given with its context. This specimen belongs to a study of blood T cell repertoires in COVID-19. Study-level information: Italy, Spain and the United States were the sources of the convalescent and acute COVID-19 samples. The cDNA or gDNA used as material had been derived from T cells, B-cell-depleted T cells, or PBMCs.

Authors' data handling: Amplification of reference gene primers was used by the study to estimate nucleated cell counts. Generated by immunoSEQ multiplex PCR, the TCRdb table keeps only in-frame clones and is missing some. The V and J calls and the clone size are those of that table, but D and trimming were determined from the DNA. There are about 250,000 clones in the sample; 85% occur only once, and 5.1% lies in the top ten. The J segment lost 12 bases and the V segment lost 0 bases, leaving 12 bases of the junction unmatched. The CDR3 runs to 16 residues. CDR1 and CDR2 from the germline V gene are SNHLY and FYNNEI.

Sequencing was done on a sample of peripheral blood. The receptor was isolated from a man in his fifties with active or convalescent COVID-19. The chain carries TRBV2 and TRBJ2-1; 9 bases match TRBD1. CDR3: CASSEAVPPDRGRQFF. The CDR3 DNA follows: TGTGCCAGCAGTGAAGCGGTCCCCCCGGACAGGGGAAGGCAGTTCTTC.